A single sample gave rise to the 21 T cell receptor beta chains below, sequenced in a study of somatic mutations in cytotoxic T cells in rheumatoid arthritis. Produced via immunoSEQ multiplex PCR; TCRdb's table is partial and in-frame only. The sample includes approximately 1,400 clones, about 91% of them seen just once. The sample taken for sequencing was CD8+ T cells sorted from blood. These receptor sequences come from a woman aged 70-85 years with rheumatoid arthritis.

This clone was picked up a small number of times. This likely stems from a read error, as it lies one base from a far larger clone. V and J are TRBV6-6 and TRBJ2-7; tentative D call: TRBD1 (5 bases). CDR1 MNHNY and CDR2 SVGAGI come from the germline V gene (reference sequence). Between the trimmed V and J ends, which lost 2 bases and 7 bases, there was a span of 12 bases. The CDR3 length is 13 residues. CDR3 DNA sequence: TGTGCCAGCAGTTACGCAGGGTCGGGTGAGCAGTACTTC. Amino acid sequence: CASSYAGSGEQYF.

This chain uses TRBV15 with TRBJ1-5; TRBD1 might be the D (5 bases). The V end was cut by 1 base, the J end by 3 bases, with 7 bases between. Germline lookup yields CDR1 LNHNV and CDR2 YYDKDF (reference sequence). The CDR3 sequence is 14 residues long. The CDR3 nucleotides read TGTGCCACCAGCAGAGCACAGGACAATCAGCCCCAGCATTTT. Its translation: CATSRAQDNQPQHF.

This chain connects TRBV5-4 to TRBJ2-5, with TRBD2 matching over 7 bases. CDR3 length equals 12 residues. After removal of 2 bases from V and 11 bases from J, the junction contained 6 bases not matched to a gene. Per the germline V gene, CDR1 is SGHNT and CDR2 is YYREEE (reference sequence). CDR3: CASSFGGGEQYF. The CDR3 DNA reads TGTGCCAGCAGCTTTGGCGGGGGAGAGCAGTACTTC.

The V call is TRBV9, the J call TRBJ2-3; D is perhaps TRBD1 (7 bases). There are 16 residues in the CDR3. Germline assignment: CDR1 SGDLS and CDR2 YYNGEE. The ends were cut back, 3 bases at V and 1 base at J, with 15 bases in the middle. CDR3 region: CASSAIRGVGTDTQYF. CDR3 nucleotide sequence: TGTGCCAGCAGCGCCATCAGGGGGGTAGGCACAGATACGCAGTATTTT.

V and J are TRBV19 and TRBJ2-1; TRBD2 matches at 9 bases. Germline V CDR1 and CDR2: LNHDA, SQIVND (reference sequence). This CDR3 has 16 residues. With 7 bases clipped from V and 2 bases from J, the junction kept 9 bases outside the gene matches. This CDR3 reads CASTLAGTGPYNEQFF. The DNA for the CDR3 is TGTGCCAGTACCCTAGCGGGAACAGGGCCCTACAATGAGCAGTTCTTC.

The V and J genes are TRBV28 and TRBJ1-5; D is ambiguous. The germline V gene has CDR1 MDHEN and CDR2 SYDVKM. The V end lost 2 bases, the J end lost 7 bases, and 9 bases lay between the germline ends. CDR3 length: 13 amino acids. Here the CDR3 reads CASSLRTVQPQHF. CDR3 nucleotide sequence: TGTGCCAGCAGTTTAAGAACAGTGCAGCCCCAGCATTTT.

The genes are TRBV7-8 and TRBJ2-1; 10 bases are shared with TRBD2. CDR1 is SGHVS, CDR2 FQNEAQ, per germline. The CDR3 totals 21 residues. Unmatched junction bases numbered 21, after V lost 4 bases and J lost 3 bases. The CDR3 DNA is TGTGCCAGCAGCTCCTTACCCCCCGATGCCAGCGGGAGGGCTTTCTACAATGAGCAGTTCTTC. Amino acid sequence: CASSSLPPDASGRAFYNEQFF.

Only one count was recorded for this clone. CDR3 in amino acids: CAWGGQTDTQYF. The CDR3, as DNA: TGTGCCTGGGGGGGACAGACAGATACGCAGTATTTT. This rearrangement joins TRBV30 to TRBJ2-3, with 7 bases lining up with TRBD1. The CDR3 loop spans 12 amino acids. The V segment lost 5 bases and the J segment 3 bases; nucleotides outside the gene matches: 2. Looked up from germline, CDR1 is GTSNPN and CDR2 is SVGIG (reference sequence). The whole variable domain, filled in from reference TRBV30 and TRBJ2-3, reads SQTIHQWPATLVQPVGSPLSLECTVEGTSNPNLYWYRQAAGRGLQLLFYSVGIGQISSEVPQNLSASRPQDRQFILSSKKLLLSDSGFYLCAWGGQTDTQYFGPGTRLTVL.

The CDR3 is CASRAGTGEMETQYF. The CDR3 DNA reads TGTGCCAGCAGGGCGGGGACGGGAGAAATGGAGACCCAGTACTTC. V and J are TRBV6-5 and TRBJ2-5; the D gene is possibly TRBD2 (6 bases). Trimming stripped 6 bases from V and 5 bases from J, with 19 bases between. The CDR3 contains 15 residues. Germline CDR1 is MNHEY and CDR2 is SVGAGI.

This clone was picked up a small number of times. The chain links TRBV19 to TRBJ2-7; D is perhaps TRBD2 (5 bases). CDR1 is LNHDA and CDR2 is SQIVND in the germline V gene (reference sequence). V was trimmed by 5 bases and J by 2 bases, leaving 13 bases between them. The CDR3 has 14 residues. The CDR3: CASSFTSGPYEQYF. CDR3 in DNA: TGTGCCAGTAGTTTCACTAGTGGTCCCTACGAGCAGTACTTC.

DNA for the CDR3: TGTGCCAGCAGCTTACGCGTGGGGGGACCGTGGGGAAATTCACCCCTCCACTTT. Its protein is CASSLRVGGPWGNSPLHF. This chain links TRBV7-8 with TRBJ1-6; maybe TRBD1 (5 bases). CDR3 length: 18 residues. Deletions cut 2 bases from V and 7 bases from J, with 21 bases between. Germline V lookup: CDR1 SGHVS, CDR2 FQNEAQ.

The J gene is TRBJ2-5, the V gene TRBV6-6; 8 nucleotides align to TRBD2. Germline V CDR1 and CDR2: MNHNY, SVGAGI (reference sequence). The V segment lost 6 bases and the J segment 5 bases; nucleotides outside the gene matches: 8. The CDR3 loop spans 14 amino acids. The CDR3 reads CASSTGLAVETQYF. The DNA of the CDR3 is TGTGCCAGCAGCACCGGACTAGCCGTCGAGACCCAGTACTTC.

V usage is TRBV7-8 and J usage is TRBJ2-5; 8 bases map to TRBD1. The DNA matches TRBJ2-7 better at its end, which makes the J call doubtful. The CDR3 has 13 residues. CDR1 and CDR2 from the germline V gene are SGHVS and FQNEAQ. CDR3: CARSRGQGNEQYF. The CDR3 DNA sequence: TGTGCCAGGAGTCGCGGACAGGGTAACGAGCAGTACTTC.

This clone was found a few times. The J gene is TRBJ2-1, the V gene TRBV4-2; D is perhaps TRBD2 (7 bases). Germline lookup yields CDR1 LGHNA and CDR2 YNFKEQ. V dropped 0 bases and J dropped 12 bases, with 24 bases sitting between them. The CDR3 contains 17 residues. CDR3 DNA: TGTGCCAGCAGCCAAGATAAGAATTGGGGGGGGACAAAAGGGCAGTTCTTC. This gives the protein CASSQDKNWGGTKGQFF.

The CDR3 bases are TGTGCCAGCAGCGTTCACAGGAACACCGGGGAGCTGTTTTTT. Translation: CASSVHRNTGELFF. The V call is TRBV9, the J call TRBJ2-2; D remains unclear. The CDR3 loop spans 14 amino acids. Germline V CDR1 and CDR2: SGDLS, YYNGEE. V lost 2 bases and J 1 base, leaving 6 bases between the germline ends. Using reference TRBV9 and TRBJ2-2 for the parts outside the CDR3, the full variable domain is DSGVTQTPKHLITATGQRVTLRCSPRSGDLSVYWYQQSLDQGLQFLIQYYNGEERAKGNILERFSAQQFPDLHSELNLSSLELGDSALYFCASSVHRNTGELFFGEGSRLTVL.

The chain has TRBV30 and TRBJ2-5; possible D gene TRBD2, 6 bases. The J call may be mistaken, given a closer DNA end match to TRBJ2-7. CDR1 and CDR2 from the germline V gene are GTSNPN and SVGIG (reference sequence). CDR3 size: 14 residues. As DNA, the CDR3 is TGTGCCTGGAGTGTAGGGTCCTGGGGAGGCGAGCAGTACTTC. Protein: CAWSVGSWGGEQYF.

The genes are TRBV14 and TRBJ2-1, with D tentatively TRBD2 (6 bases). Trimming shortened V by 4 bases and J by 7 bases, and 17 bases separated the two germline ends. Germline loops: CDR1 SGHDN, CDR2 FVKESK. This CDR3 comprises 15 residues. CDR3 nucleotide sequence: TGTGCCAGCAGCCTCCGGGGGACTGCTGGAAATGAGCAGTTCTTC. This gives the protein CASSLRGTAGNEQFF. Full variable domain (rest looked up from reference TRBV14 and TRBJ2-1): EAGVTQFPSHSVIEKGQTVTLRCDPISGHDNLYWYRRVMGKEIKFLLHFVKESKQDESGMPNNRFLAERTGGTYSTLKVQPAELEDSGVYFCASSLRGTAGNEQFFGPGTRLTVL.

The J gene is TRBJ2-1, the V gene TRBV6-6; maybe TRBD2 (6 bases). Germline V gives CDR1 MNHNY, CDR2 SVGAGI (reference sequence). The V and J ends lost 6 bases and 1 base respectively, with 13 bases between them. There are 15 residues in the CDR3. In nucleotides, the CDR3 is TGTGCCAGCAGAACCGGGGGAGCATCCTACAATGAGCAGTTCTTC. This gives the protein CASRTGGASYNEQFF.

This chain uses TRBV19 with TRBJ2-3; 7 nucleotides align to TRBD2. The CDR3 contains 17 residues. V gave up 4 bases and J gave up 2 bases; unmatched junction bases: 12. The germline gives CDR1 LNHDA, CDR2 SQIVND (reference sequence). The CDR3 bases are TGTGCCAGTAGTACCTCCGGATGGGGGAGGGCCACAGATACGCAGTATTTT. Translating gives CASSTSGWGRATDTQYF.

The V gene is TRBV6-5, the J gene TRBJ1-5; 10 bases map to TRBD1. CDR1 is MNHEY and CDR2 is SVGAGI in the germline V gene. The CDR3 runs 15 residues. Trimming cost V 0 bases and J 6 bases; bases outside gene matches: 2. DNA of the CDR3: TGTGCCAGCAGTTACTCGACAGGGGGCGGTCAGCCCCAGCATTTT. It is translated as CASSYSTGGGQPQHF.

The chain couples TRBV9 to TRBJ1-1, with 9 bases aligning to TRBD1. The germline gives CDR1 SGDLS, CDR2 YYNGEE. V was pared by 2 bases and J by 1 base, with 6 bases of the junction left unmatched. CDR3 length: 16 amino acids. The CDR3 bases are TGTGCCAGCAGCGTGCGACAGGGGGTCTCGAACACTGAAGCTTTCTTT. It encodes CASSVRQGVSNTEAFF.